Sequencing of this T cell receptor (beta chain) was carried out in a study of T cells in Graves' hyperthyroidism and ophthalmopathy. Study results and limitations: Most expanded thyroid clonotypes above 0.001 also appeared in blood. The model foresaw ophthalmopathy a median roughly 6.5 months prior to onset. Ophthalmopathy and stable hyperthyroidism were told apart by a 13 V-J model.

This clonotype showed up many times. What it binds is not known. Those patients with uncontrolled infection, other autoimmune disease, pregnancy or lactation were excluded. Per germline, CDR1 LNHNV and CDR2 YYDKDF (reference sequence). The germline V and J ends were trimmed by 7 bases and 3 bases, with 10 bases remaining between them. This CDR3 comprises 13 residues. Amplification of TCR beta CDR3 regions used RNA as the template. The HTBI primer set was used in a first-round RT-PCR of the TCR CDR3. TCRdb processed the multiplex PCR reads anew with MiXCR; each CDR3 protein has one entry. This table has 600,000 to 700,000 distinct CDR3 sequences, less than 45% appearing once.

This TCR was recovered from an adult man with Graves' disease, either hyperthyroidism or ophthalmopathy (not recorded which). Sequenced sample: peripheral blood or thyroid tissue (not recorded which). The chain links TRBV15 to TRBJ1-5, with D tentatively TRBD1 (6 bases). CDR3 DNA sequence: TGTGCCACCATGGCAGGGGTCAATCAGCCCCAGCATTTT. Translating it yields CATMAGVNQPQHF. The full variable domain, with the rest looked up from reference TRBV15 and TRBJ1-5, is DAMVIQNPRYQVTQFGKPVTLSCSQTLNHNVMYWYQQKSSQAPKLLFHYYDKDFNNEADTPDNFQSRRPNTSFCFLDIRSPGLGDTAMYLCATMAGVNQPQHFGDGTRLSIL.